A single sample is the source of the 15 T cell receptor beta chains below, sequenced in a study of CD8 T cells in ankylosing spondylitis. Regarding the study as a whole: A TCR beta motif of fewer than ten highly homologous variants seemed to mark ankylosing spondylitis blood.

One entry per CDR3 protein, called by TCRdb with MiXCR from the 5' RACE reads. The sample carries some 700,000 distinct CDR3 sequences, around 19% recorded once. These TCRs are of unknown antigen specificity. The source material was blood, either unsorted or a sorted T cell fraction (not recorded which). These receptors all stem from a male donor with ankylosing spondylitis.

This clonotype was recorded a few times. The chain uses TRBV4-1 and TRBJ2-1; 11 nucleotides match TRBD2. The CDR3 runs to 17 residues. The germline V gene has CDR1 MGHRA and CDR2 YSYEKL. Unmatched junction bases numbered 6, after V lost 5 bases and J lost 0 bases. In DNA form, the CDR3 reads TGCGCCAGCAGCTCCGGACTAGCGGGCATCTCCTACAATGAGCAGTTCTTC. Translated: CASSSGLAGISYNEQFF.

There are a few counts of this clonotype. The chain is built from TRBV4-1 and TRBJ2-7, with 11 bases matching TRBD2. This CDR3 comprises 20 residues. The J segment lost 0 bases and the V segment lost 0 bases, leaving 13 bases of the junction unmatched. Germline V lookup: CDR1 MGHRA, CDR2 YSYEKL. The CDR3 nucleotides read TGCGCCAGCAGCCAAGAGGGTCCACTAGCGGGAGAGGGGATCTCCTACGAGCAGTACTTC. Its protein product is CASSQEGPLAGEGISYEQYF.

This clonotype has just a few counts. The chain recombines TRBV3-1 with TRBJ2-1; TRBD1 is a possible D gene (6 bases). Germline CDR1 and CDR2: LGHDT and YNNKEL (reference sequence). Trimming took 4 bases from V and 8 from J, leaving 12 bases between them. The CDR3 contains 13 residues. The chain's CDR3 is CASSRGGGHEQFF. For the CDR3, the DNA is TGTGCCAGCAGCCGTGGGGGCGGCCATGAGCAGTTCTTC.

The table lists this clonotype with a few counts. CDR3 protein: CASSLGGDSDNEQFF. The CDR3 coding sequence is TGTGCCAGCAGCTTGGGGGGGGACAGCGACAATGAGCAGTTCTTC. V and J are TRBV11-3 and TRBJ2-1, with D perhaps TRBD1 or TRBD2 (7 bases each). The CDR3 has 15 residues. Germline loops: CDR1 SGHNT, CDR2 YENEEA. V was pared by 3 bases and J by 5 bases, with 14 bases between.

This clonotype was observed a handful of times. The chain uses TRBV25-1 and TRBJ1-1; D is uncertain. The CDR3 loop spans 14 amino acids. Germline values: CDR1 MGHDK, CDR2 SYGVNS. V lost 6 bases and J 3 bases, leaving 14 bases between the germline ends. This CDR3 is CASSTWKEDTEAFF. CDR3 DNA: TGTGCCAGCAGCACCTGGAAGGAGGACACTGAAGCTTTCTTT.

There are a few counts of this clonotype. V usage is TRBV24-1 and J usage is TRBJ2-3; perhaps TRBD1 as D (5 bases). CDR3 length equals 14 residues. In germline, CDR1 is KGHDR, CDR2 SFDVKD. Trimming pared 7 bases from V and 1 base from J, leaving 11 bases between. The CDR3 nucleotides are TGTGCCACCAGCCCACCGACAGGCACAGATACGCAGTATTTT. Residues: CATSPPTGTDTQYF.

As regards this clonotype: This clone may be a read error of a much larger clone one base away. V and J are TRBV7-9 and TRBJ2-3; perhaps TRBD2 as D (5 bases). CDR3 length equals 16 residues. Per the germline V gene, CDR1 is SEHNR and CDR2 is FQNEAQ (reference sequence). Here the CDR3 DNA reads TGTGCCAGCAGCTGGTCCTACGGGGAGATCACAGATACGCGGTATTTT. Residues: CASSWSYGEITDTRYF.

The V and J genes are TRBV7-9 and TRBJ2-2; D unresolved. The CDR3 runs to 14 residues. CDR1 is SEHNR, CDR2 FQNEAQ, per germline (reference sequence). V was cut by 4 bases and J by 2 bases, with 8 bases left in between. The CDR3 here is CASSSSTNTGELFF. The CDR3 bases are TGTGCCAGCAGCTCCAGCACTAACACCGGGGAGCTGTTTTTT.

The chain combines TRBV20-1 with TRBJ2-2; 13 bases align to TRBD2. CDR3 length: 14 amino acids. Per germline, CDR1 DFQATT and CDR2 SNEGSKA (reference sequence). As DNA, the CDR3 is TGCAGCGCGGGACTAGCGGGAATCCCCGGGGAGCTGTTTTTT. Its translation is CSAGLAGIPGELFF.

This clonotype was seen many times. The chain is built from TRBV5-8 and TRBJ2-5, with TRBD2 matching 7 bases. V was clipped by 3 bases and J by 5 bases; unmatched bases: 13. Germline loops: CDR1 SGHTS, CDR2 YDEGEE. The CDR3 runs to 16 residues. The CDR3 coding sequence is TGTGCCAGCAGCTCAGCTCCGGGACTAAGTCAGGAGACCCAGTACTTC. Amino acids: CASSSAPGLSQETQYF.

The chain combines TRBV10-3 with TRBJ2-3, with 9 bases matching TRBD1. The CDR3 spans 15 residues. Germline lookup yields CDR1 ENHRY and CDR2 SYGVKD. Losses at the gene ends were 6 bases for V and 1 base for J; bases not matched to a gene: 5. This CDR3 reads CAISLDRGGTDTQYF. Written as DNA, the CDR3 is TGTGCCATCAGCTTGGACAGGGGCGGCACAGATACGCAGTATTTT.

This clonotype was counted between two and nine times. The CDR3 protein is CASSLGVGSKSYEQYF. The CDR3 bases are TGTGCCAGCAGTTTAGGGGTAGGATCCAAATCCTACGAGCAGTACTTC. This chain connects TRBV12-3 or TRBV12-4 to TRBJ2-7; no definite D call. V dropped 1 base and J dropped 1 base, with 14 bases sitting between them. The CDR3 sequence is 16 residues long.

V gene TRBV20-1 combines with J gene TRBJ1-2, with D possibly matching TRBD1 (6 bases). CDR3 length equals 13 residues. Germline loops: CDR1 DFQATT, CDR2 SNEGSKA (reference sequence). V was pared by 0 bases and J by 2 bases, with 7 bases between. CDR3 sequence (DNA): TGCAGTGCTAGAGATCAGGGGAACTATGGCTACACCTTC. Translating it yields CSARDQGNYGYTF.

This clonotype turned up a few times. The rearrangement uses TRBV20-1 and TRBJ1-5, with 7 bases identical to TRBD1. The germline gives CDR1 DFQATT, CDR2 SNEGSKA (reference sequence). This CDR3 has 13 residues. The V segment lost 2 bases and the J segment 5 bases; nucleotides outside the gene matches: 3. The CDR3, as DNA: TGCAGTGCTAGATACAGGGGCGATCAGCCCCAGCATTTT. Translated: CSARYRGDQPQHF.

This clonotype was seen a few times. V and J are TRBV27 and TRBJ2-7; 9 nucleotides agree with TRBD1. Losses at the gene ends were 8 bases for V and 6 bases for J; bases not matched to a gene: 14. CDR1 is MNHEY and CDR2 is SMNVEV in the germline V gene (reference sequence). There are 15 residues in the CDR3. The CDR3 nucleotides are TGTGCCAGCGGCCACAGGGGGCCCTCCCTCCTCGAGCAGTACTTC. Its translation is CASGHRGPSLLEQYF.